The text below deals with one T cell receptor beta chain. The entry originates in a study of blood T cells in healthy people across ages. A second roughly 6 to 12 cycle PCR used barcoded and J-beta primers. TCRdb used MiXCR to reprocess the 5' RACE reads, holding one entry per CDR3 protein. The sample contains roughly 2 million distinct CDR3 sequences, around half of which appear only once. This TCR derives from a woman between 40 and 50 years old in good health. Input material: blood.

DNA for the CDR3: TGTGCCAGCAGCACCCGACAGGGCGGTAATAATGAGCAGTACTTC. This gives the protein CASSTRQGGNNEQYF. The chain carries TRBV7-2 and TRBJ2-7; 7 nucleotides align to TRBD1. Trimming at V came to 5 bases and at J to 7 bases, leaving 14 bases not matched to a gene. The CDR3 totals 15 residues. Germline assignment: CDR1 SGHTA and CDR2 FQGNSA.